The 9 T cell receptor beta chains listed next were all sequenced from one sample in a study of T cell changes during pregnancy in multiple sclerosis. The assay was immunoSEQ multiplex PCR, and TCRdb's table has in-frame clones only and misses some. The repertoire holds tens of thousands of clones, roughly 92% seen once, with roughly 0.58% in the top ten. The sample was CD4+ T cells from peripheral blood mononuclear cells, taken in the second trimester of pregnancy. The source is a female donor with multiple sclerosis, enrolled in a pregnancy study.

This rearrangement joins TRBV5-4 to TRBJ1-3, with a weak D call TRBD1 (5 bases). This CDR3 comprises 14 residues. The V gene lost 3 bases and the J gene lost 2 bases, with 9 bases spanning the gap. In germline, CDR1 is SGHNT, CDR2 YYREEE (reference sequence). CDR3 sequence reads: CASSSQATGNTIYF. DNA of the CDR3: TGTGCCAGCAGCTCACAGGCAACTGGAAACACCATATATTTT.

The chain uses TRBV4-3 and TRBJ1-2; a weak D match, TRBD1 (5 bases). This CDR3 contains 14 residues. V lost 2 bases and J 4 bases, leaving 11 bases between the germline ends. Germline loops: CDR1 LGHNA, CDR2 YSLEER. In DNA, the CDR3 is TGCGCCAGCAGCCAATCGGGGGTGATCTATGGCTACACCTTC. Protein sequence: CASSQSGVIYGYTF.

V gene TRBV5-1 combines with J gene TRBJ1-1, with a weak D call TRBD1 (5 bases). Trimming shortened V by 4 bases and J by 7 bases, and 14 bases separated the two germline ends. Germline V gives CDR1 SGHRS, CDR2 YFSETQ. This CDR3 spans 13 amino acids. Here the CDR3 DNA reads TGCGCCAGCAGCGCCCCGGGACTCGGTGAAGCTTTCTTT. It translates to CASSAPGLGEAFF.

The chain joins TRBV5-8 to TRBJ1-5, with D possibly matching TRBD1 (5 bases). Germline values: CDR1 SGHTS, CDR2 YDEGEE. There are 15 residues in the CDR3. Between the trimmed V and J ends, which lost 7 bases and 2 bases, there was a span of 16 bases. The CDR3 is CASSPRQGGNQPQHF. The CDR3, as DNA: TGTGCCAGCTCACCGAGGCAGGGCGGCAATCAGCCCCAGCATTTT. The full variable domain, with the rest looked up from reference TRBV5-8 and TRBJ1-5, is EAGVTQSPTHLIKTRGQQATLRCSPISGHTSVYWYQQALGLGLQFLLWYDEGEERNRGNFPPRFSGRQFPNYSSELNVNALELEDSALYLCASSPRQGGNQPQHFGDGTRLSIL.

The V gene is TRBV7-3, the J gene TRBJ2-7, with 8 bases fitting TRBD1. V shed 5 bases and J 4 bases; nucleotides not matched to a gene: 4. Per germline, CDR1 SGHTA and CDR2 FQGTGA. The CDR3 has 13 residues. The CDR3 region is CASSPTGGYEQYF. The CDR3 nucleotides are TGTGCCAGCAGCCCCACAGGGGGATACGAGCAGTACTTC.

The rearrangement joins TRBV7-2 to TRBJ2-5; 7 nucleotides align to TRBD2. There are 14 residues in the CDR3. Germline assignment: CDR1 SGHTA and CDR2 FQGNSA. The V and J ends lost 8 bases and 2 bases, in that order; junction bases with no gene match: 8. This CDR3 reads CASVPTSAQETQYF. In DNA, the CDR3 is TGTGCCAGCGTCCCAACTAGCGCTCAAGAGACCCAGTACTTC.

The table lists this clone with a count of one. The V and J genes are TRBV7-3 and TRBJ2-1; TRBD2 aligns across 13 bases. This CDR3 has 14 amino acids. Germline V lookup: CDR1 SGHTA, CDR2 FQGTGA. V shed 4 bases, J shed 9 bases, and the junction held 3 bases outside the gene matches. DNA of the CDR3: TGTGCCAGCAGCTGGGGACTAGCGGGGAGTGAGCAGTTCTTC. Protein: CASSWGLAGSEQFF.

The chain recombines TRBV23-1 with TRBJ1-2; no definite D call. Being an ORF, TRBV23-1 has a function that is uncertain. This CDR3 spans 13 amino acids. Between the trimmed V and J ends, which lost 3 bases and 2 bases, there was a span of 7 bases. The CDR3 is CASSQVRNYGYTF. The CDR3 DNA follows: TGCGCCAGCAGTCAGGTGCGAAACTATGGCTACACCTTC.

Regarding this clone: In the same sample, other DNA sequences code for this CDR3. The chain couples TRBV30 to TRBJ2-3, with D maybe TRBD1 (6 bases). The V gene lost 0 bases and the J gene lost 4 bases, with 8 bases spanning the gap. The CDR3 sequence is 13 residues long. Germline V gene sequence: CDR1 GTSNPN, CDR2 SVGIG (reference sequence). CDR3 sequence: CAWSVQGPDTQYF. The CDR3 DNA is TGTGCCTGGAGTGTACAGGGACCAGATACGCAGTATTTT.